One sample yielded the 29 T cell receptor beta chains listed below, sequenced in a study of early T cells in non-severe SARS-CoV-2 infection. TCRdb re-analysed the 5' RACE reads in MiXCR, keeping a single row per CDR3 protein. The sample comprises fewer than 60,000 distinct CDR3 sequences, over 8% of which are singletons, and 4.2% rests with the top ten. Sequencing was done on a sample of whole blood. Source of these receptors: an adult who was a healthcare worker with PCR-confirmed SARS-CoV-2 infection or an uninfected control (not recorded which).

This clonotype was detected only a few times. The chain carries TRBV15 and TRBJ2-1, with a tentative D call TRBD1 (6 bases). Deletions cut 4 bases from V and 15 bases from J, with 13 bases between. The CDR3 runs to 11 residues. CDR1 is LNHNV, CDR2 YYDKDF, per germline (reference sequence). The CDR3 nucleotides are TGTGCCACCAGCATGGGGACAATGTTGTTCTTC. Protein: CATSMGTMLFF.

In its sample, this clonotype was seen many times. The V gene is TRBV7-6, the J gene TRBJ2-3; no clear D. Germline V gives CDR1 SGHVS, CDR2 FNYEAQ. With 6 bases removed from V and 2 bases from J, the gap between germline ends came to 12 bases. This CDR3 is 14 amino acids long. Here the CDR3 DNA reads TGTGCCAGCAGTCGAACAGATACCACAGATACGCAGTATTTT. Residues: CASSRTDTTDTQYF. The entire variable domain, with the rest obtained from reference TRBV7-6 and TRBJ2-3, is as follows: GAGVSQSPRYKVTKRGQDVALRCDPISGHVSLYWYRQALGQGPEFLTYFNYEAQQDKSGLPNDRFSAERPEGSISTLTIQRTEQRDSAMYRCASSRTDTTDTQYFGPGTRLTVL.

This clonotype was seen at least ten times. The V and J genes are TRBV28 and TRBJ1-5; 10 positions match TRBD1. The V and J ends lost 11 bases and 5 bases, in that order; junction bases with no gene match: 6. Germline V gives CDR1 MDHEN, CDR2 SYDVKM. CDR3 length: 13 residues. The CDR3 nucleotides read TGTGCCTCGACAGGGGGCGCGGATCAGCCCCAGCATTTT. This gives the protein CASTGGADQPQHF.

This clonotype was observed many times. CDR3 nucleotides: TGTGCCAGCAGTTACGGGGGTCCGAGCACAGATACGCAGTATTTT. Translating gives CASSYGGPSTDTQYF. The chain carries TRBV6-5 and TRBJ2-3; D possibly uses TRBD1 or TRBD2 (5 bases each). Trimming cost V 2 bases and J 0 bases, with 9 bases left between them. The CDR3 totals 15 residues. Germline CDR1 and CDR2: MNHEY and SVGAGI.

J is TRBJ1-2 and V is TRBV10-3; D is possibly TRBD1 (5 bases). V was clipped by 3 bases and J by 4 bases, with 12 bases between them. The V gene's germline CDR1 is ENHRY and CDR2 SYGVKD. The CDR3 runs to 14 residues. This chain's CDR3 is CAISDDSGGYGYTF. CDR3 bases: TGTGCCATCAGTGATGACAGCGGGGGCTATGGCTACACCTTC.

This clonotype has only a few counts. The rearrangement joins TRBV6-2 or TRBV6-3 to TRBJ2-7, with D possibly being TRBD2 (6 bases). The ends were cut back, 2 bases at V and 0 bases at J, with 14 bases in the middle. This CDR3 region has 16 residues. Germline loops: CDR1 MNHEY, CDR2 SVGEGT. CDR3 in DNA: TGTGCCAGCAGTTACAGTGGTCGGGGGAGCTCCTACGAGCAGTACTTC. Translating it yields CASSYSGRGSSYEQYF.

This clonotype was seen more than once but under ten times. Sequence at one end of the junction differs from germline and may be a read error. This rearrangement joins TRBV6-5 to TRBJ1-5, with D uncertain. Germline CDR1 reads MNHEY; CDR2 reads SVGAGI. The CDR3 extends over 13 amino acids. CDR3 region: CASTPIPGQPHHF. The CDR3, as DNA: TGTGCCAGCACTCCAATTCCGGGTCAGCCCCACCATTTT.

This clonotype was detected a few times. V gene TRBV14 combines with J gene TRBJ1-1, with no clear D. Trimming cost V 4 bases and J 6 bases, with 15 bases left between them. The CDR3 is made up of 14 amino acids. The germline V gene encodes CDR1 SGHDN and CDR2 FVKESK. In DNA form, the CDR3 reads TGTGCCAGCAGCCCTCGTCTTGGGAAGGCTGAAGCTTTCTTT. Protein sequence: CASSPRLGKAEAFF.

This clonotype has at least ten counts. The chain joins TRBV28 to TRBJ1-1; D might be TRBD1 (6 bases). The CDR3 totals 13 residues. Germline V gives CDR1 MDHEN, CDR2 SYDVKM. The V end lost 3 bases, the J end lost 5 bases, and 10 bases lay between the germline ends. The CDR3 DNA reads as TGTGCCAGCAGTTTTCAGGGACAAACTGAAGCTTTCTTT. It codes for CASSFQGQTEAFF. Full variable domain (outside the CDR3, taken from reference TRBV28 and TRBJ1-1): DVKVTQSSRYLVKRTGEKVFLECVQDMDHENMFWYRQDPGLGLRLIYFSYDVKMKEKGDIPEGYSVSREKKERFSLILESASTNQTSMYLCASSFQGQTEAFFGQGTRLTVV.

This clonotype was counted many times. The rearrangement joins TRBV7-2 to TRBJ2-7; D possibly corresponds to TRBD2 (6 bases). This CDR3 is built from 16 residues. Germline CDR1 reads SGHTA; CDR2 reads FQGNSA. Trimming pared 1 base from V and 7 bases from J, leaving 20 bases between. The CDR3 DNA is TGTGCCAGCAGCTTAGTTGCCGGGAGACCTCCTAGTGAGCAGTACTTC. It translates to CASSLVAGRPPSEQYF. The complete variable domain, with remaining parts taken from reference TRBV7-2 and TRBJ2-7, reads GAGVSQSPSNKVTEKGKDVELRCDPISGHTALYWYRQSLGQGLEFLIYFQGNSAPDKSGLPSDRFSAERTGGSVSTLTIQRTQQEDSAVYLCASSLVAGRPPSEQYFGPGTRLTVT.

The chain couples TRBV30 to TRBJ1-2; the match to TRBD1 covers 7 bases. Germline-derived CDR1 and CDR2 are GTSNPN and SVGIG (reference sequence). The V gene end was trimmed by 0 bases and the J gene end by 8 bases; junction bases not matched to a gene: 3. The CDR3 is made up of 12 amino acids. CDR3 region: CAWSVTGAGYTF. Here the CDR3 DNA reads TGTGCCTGGAGTGTAACAGGGGCGGGCTACACCTTC.

This clonotype occurred many times. This chain connects TRBV20-1 to TRBJ2-1; the match to TRBD2 covers 7 bases. Germline V gene data show CDR1 as DFQATT and CDR2 as SNEGSKA (reference sequence). Germline trimming cut 5 bases from V and 7 bases from J; bases unmatched to any gene: 8. The CDR3 has 13 amino acids. CDR3 nucleotides: TGCAGTGCTGAGACTAGCCTCCGGAATGAGCAGTTCTTC. It translates to CSAETSLRNEQFF.

This clonotype has ten or more counts. The chain has TRBV20-1 and TRBJ1-1; 8 bases map to TRBD1. The CDR3 contains 15 residues. The germline V gene has CDR1 DFQATT and CDR2 SNEGSKA (reference sequence). After removal of 2 bases from V and 3 bases from J, the junction contained 8 bases not matched to a gene. Written as DNA, the CDR3 is TGCAGTGCTAGAAATCCGCAGGGGGCTGACACTGAAGCTTTCTTT. It is translated as CSARNPQGADTEAFF.

This clonotype was counted ten times or more. The rearrangement links TRBV27 to TRBJ2-7; D may be TRBD1 or TRBD2 (5 bases each). CDR3 length equals 13 residues. V lost 10 bases and J 0 bases, leaving 13 bases between the germline ends. Germline lookup yields CDR1 MNHEY and CDR2 SMNVEV (reference sequence). The CDR3 here is CATGAKYSYEQYF. The CDR3 DNA is TGTGCCACCGGGGCGAAGTACTCCTACGAGCAGTACTTC.

This clonotype was recorded many times. The chain has TRBV5-1 and TRBJ2-7; unclear D gene. Germline V lookup: CDR1 SGHRS, CDR2 YFSETQ. This CDR3 spans 14 amino acids. The V end lost 0 bases, the J end lost 5 bases, and 12 bases lay between the germline ends. CDR3 nucleotides: TGCGCCAGCAGCTTGGAACCTAACAAAAACGAGCAGTACTTC. It specifies CASSLEPNKNEQYF.

This clonotype appeared many times. V and J are TRBV11-2 and TRBJ2-1, with D perhaps matching TRBD2 (5 bases). Looked up from germline, CDR1 is SGHAT and CDR2 is FQNNGV. Trimming removed 6 bases from V and 12 bases from J, with 12 bases in between. The CDR3 runs to 11 residues. The CDR3 sequence is CASRKGGGQFF. CDR3 DNA sequence: TGTGCCAGCAGAAAAGGTGGAGGGCAGTTCTTC.

This clonotype was recorded at least ten times. V and J are TRBV15 and TRBJ2-7; no firm D call. Deletions cut 2 bases from V and 6 bases from J, with 14 bases between. The CDR3 covers 14 residues. The germline V gene has CDR1 LNHNV and CDR2 YYDKDF (reference sequence). CDR3 DNA: TGTGCCACCAGCAGAACCGCGGCACCATTCGAGCAGTACTTC. Translating it yields CATSRTAAPFEQYF.

This clonotype showed up many times. The chain has TRBV4-2 and TRBJ1-2, with D uncertain. The CDR3 loop spans 15 amino acids. Germline V gene lookup returns CDR1 LGHNA and CDR2 YNFKEQ. V lost 1 base to trimming and J lost 4 bases, with 13 bases between them. Written as DNA, the CDR3 is TGTGCCAGCAGCCAAGCGGCCGGTGTAGGCTATGGCTACACCTTC. Amino acids: CASSQAAGVGYGYTF.

This clonotype has at least ten counts. This sequence joins TRBV18 and TRBJ1-1; D is undetermined. This CDR3 comprises 14 residues. Trimming took 6 bases from V and 4 from J, leaving 15 bases between them. Germline V gene sequence: CDR1 KGHSH, CDR2 LQKENI. The CDR3 loop reads CASSPNKDGTEAFF. As DNA, the CDR3 is TGTGCCAGCTCGCCGAACAAGGACGGCACTGAAGCTTTCTTT.

This clonotype was counted at least ten times. The rearrangement uses TRBV20-1 and TRBJ2-7; possible D gene TRBD2, 5 bases. The germline V and J ends were trimmed by 0 bases and 4 bases, with 16 bases remaining between them. Germline V gene lookup returns CDR1 DFQATT and CDR2 SNEGSKA (reference sequence). This CDR3 region has 15 residues. This CDR3 is CSARDLLGSIYEQYF. In DNA form, the CDR3 reads TGCAGTGCTAGAGATCTCTTAGGGAGTATTTACGAGCAGTACTTC.

This clonotype was detected only a few times. This chain joins TRBV7-9 and TRBJ2-3; 13 bases are shared with TRBD2. This CDR3 is built from 17 residues. Trimming removed 1 base from V and 5 bases from J; junction bases left unmatched: 6. The germline CDR1 and CDR2 sequences are SEHNR and FQNEAQ (reference sequence). The CDR3 nucleotides read TGTGCCAGCAGCTTAGGGTCCGGACTAGCGGGGGAAGATACGCAGTATTTT. The encoded protein is CASSLGSGLAGEDTQYF.

This clonotype occurred many times. This chain connects TRBV2 to TRBJ2-7; D is possibly TRBD2 (6 bases). V was cut by 4 bases and J by 2 bases, with 6 bases left in between. CDR3 length: 12 residues. Looked up from germline, CDR1 is SNHLY and CDR2 is FYNNEI. This chain's CDR3 is CASSGGAYEQYF. CDR3 DNA: TGTGCCAGCAGTGGGGGGGCCTACGAGCAGTACTTC.

This clonotype was counted between two and nine times. This chain links TRBV7-2 with TRBJ2-3; TRBD1 is a possible D gene (5 bases). V was shortened by 5 bases and J by 4 bases, with 13 bases between the two germline ends. This CDR3 spans 14 amino acids. Looked up from germline, CDR1 is SGHTA and CDR2 is FQGNSA. CDR3 sequence (DNA): TGTGCCAGCAGCCCGGAGACAGTGGCAGATACGCAGTATTTT. Its protein is CASSPETVADTQYF.

This clonotype showed up many times. The chain employs TRBV6-1 and TRBJ2-3, with a weak D call TRBD2 (6 bases). The germline V and J ends were trimmed by 4 bases and 1 base, with 9 bases remaining between them. Germline CDR1 and CDR2: MNHNS and SASEGT. The CDR3 runs 14 residues. The CDR3 nucleotides are TGTGCCAGCAGTGTGGGGACTGGCACAGATACGCAGTATTTT. This encodes CASSVGTGTDTQYF.

This clonotype was observed a handful of times. The chain is built from TRBV2 and TRBJ1-5; D is undetermined. Deletions cut 7 bases from V and 3 bases from J, with 10 bases between. The germline CDR1 and CDR2 sequences are SNHLY and FYNNEI. The length of the CDR3 is 13 residues. CDR3 residues: CASTLDLNQPQHF. DNA for the CDR3: TGTGCCAGCACCTTGGACCTCAATCAGCCCCAGCATTTT.

The V gene is TRBV6-6, the J gene TRBJ1-1, with 9 positions matching TRBD1. CDR3 size: 19 residues. Germline V gene sequence: CDR1 MNHNY, CDR2 SVGAGI (reference sequence). The V and J ends lost 6 bases and 7 bases, in that order; junction bases with no gene match: 24. The CDR3 sequence: CASSDYAPGTGPAGSEAFF. The CDR3, as DNA: TGTGCCAGCAGCGACTACGCGCCCGGGACAGGGCCCGCGGGGAGTGAAGCTTTCTTT.

The J gene is TRBJ2-1, the V gene TRBV20-1; TRBD1 is a possible D gene (5 bases). Trimming took off 1 base at V and 9 bases at J, with 13 bases between the two ends. The CDR3 extends over 13 amino acids. Germline V lookup: CDR1 DFQATT, CDR2 SNEGSKA (reference sequence). CDR3 protein: CSARGATEIEQFF. CDR3 DNA: TGCAGTGCTAGAGGAGCGACAGAAATTGAGCAGTTCTTC.

At least ten counts were recorded for this clonotype. The chain has TRBV7-8 and TRBJ2-2, with D perhaps being TRBD1 or TRBD2 (5 bases each). Germline V gene data show CDR1 as SGHVS and CDR2 as FQNEAQ. The CDR3 has 13 amino acids. Trimming took off 4 bases at V and 4 bases at J, with 7 bases between the two ends. The DNA of the CDR3 is TGTGCCAGCAGCTCAGGGAGCACCGGGGAGCTGTTTTTT. Its protein is CASSSGSTGELFF.

At least ten counts were recorded for this clonotype. This rearrangement joins TRBV20-1 to TRBJ1-5; 7 nucleotides align to TRBD1. The CDR3 is 12 residues long. V shed 0 bases, J shed 8 bases, and the junction held 1 base outside the gene matches. Germline CDR1 is DFQATT and CDR2 is SNEGSKA (reference sequence). CDR3 in amino acids: CSARDQGEPQHF. In nucleotides, the CDR3 is TGCAGTGCTAGAGATCAGGGGGAGCCCCAGCATTTT.